The entry below describes one T cell receptor (beta chain). Its antigen is currently not known. Base qualities are missing; no much larger clone stands one base away. The sample belongs to a study of cytomegalovirus exposure and HLA in healthy donors (dated by TCRdb to 2015 to 2018). Study-wide context: An earlier analysis of some 600 of the donors reported under 300 Gb of sequence data and 117 million unique TCR beta sequences obtained from about 179 million T cells. About 280 gigabases of sequencing data and around 88 million unique TCR sequences made up an early release that covered under 750 HLA-typed donors. Among the roughly 400 genotyped donors, about 85% belonged to the genetic ancestry cluster associated with self-reported Caucasian donors. The study aimed to test whether cataloging public T cell receptors could reveal signatures of past pathogen exposure. Using immunosequencing, the study profiled T cell repertoires from 640 or so subjects and related those repertoires to cytomegalovirus serostatus. Along with the roughly 670-subject first cohort, a separate validation cohort of over a hundred different subjects was used. To predict cytomegalovirus infection status, the study combined high-throughput TCR immunosequencing, statistical association of individual TCRs with disease status, and machine learning. A later analysis re-analyzed previously published TCR beta repertoires from about 730 donors and added high-resolution HLA genotyping to study TCR occurrence patterns. The later analysis used no new phenotypic data to find candidate immune exposures, relying instead on TCR beta sequences and their occurrence across donors. To decide whether each TCR beta V gene segment behaved as functional or pseudogenic, an earlier analysis of fewer than 750 of the donors relied on high-throughput TCR beta sequencing. Donor age, sex, ethnicity and CMV serostatus were compiled alongside the repertoire data. Genome-wide SNP genotypes for about three fifths of the roughly 670 donors were used in a later genetic analysis, which treated that subset as a discovery cohort. All discovery cohort repertoires had been generated using a single sequencing platform. HLA typing included class I and class II loci at four-digit resolution. Typing coverage differed by locus: A, B, C, DRB1 and DQB1 were typed in about 620-640 donors, DQA1 in 522, DPA1 in approximately 600, and DPB1 in roughly 470. A handful of DR-DQ haplotypes were treated as single units for association and clustering because of strong linkage in the cohort. Among roughly 370 genotyped donors of the cohort, an average of about 240,000 unique TCR beta nucleotide sequences were sequenced per donor, roughly 18% of them non-productive.

In the germline V gene, CDR1 corresponds to SGHRS and CDR2 to YFSETQ. V is clipped by 3 bases and J by 5 bases, and the sequence between their germline boundaries is 9 bases long. The CDR3 numbers 13 residues from cysteine through phenylalanine. The read is trimmed to its CDR3 DNA, 39 bases read in frame from base 1. The cohort was made up of approximately 670 healthy bone marrow donors. At the time of sampling, all cohort members were nominally healthy, though unrecorded immune exposures were likely present. The donor was CMV seronegative and belonged to the group of approximately 320 seronegative cohort members. Every donor gave a peripheral blood sample, and the peripheral blood mononuclear cells from that sample were used for TCR beta sequencing. Genomic DNA was extracted from the blood cell samples with the Qiagen DNeasy Blood Extraction Kit. General conclusions and limits of the study: It was suggested by the authors that the approach could potentially be generalized to other disease states and immunological phenotypes. Some IMGT-functional V segments, including TRBV6-2 and TRBV6-3, could not be told apart with the 87-base-pair reads, so those segments were excluded. A group of highly shared sequence variants was considered likely to be a technical artifact of the sequencing pipeline. Compared with the roughly 710-donor mean, donors in an Asian-associated ancestry cluster had fewer N-insertions in productive TCRs, according to a later genetic analysis. Cytomegalovirus status was reported to be diagnosed by the classifier with high specificity and sensitivity in both the original and validation cohorts. Compared with equally common non-associated chains, HLA-associated TCR beta chains in a later analysis were more clonally expanded and had lower generation probabilities. A further reported finding was that TCR beta sequences accurately predicted the HLA-A and HLA-B alleles for most subjects in the first cohort. Most TCR sequences were seen in very few donors, while some public TCRs were found in many individuals. A later analysis reported that several top co-occurrence clusters appeared linked to parvovirus B19, influenza, CMV and Epstein-Barr virus. An earlier analysis of several hundred of the donors showed that most TCR beta V segments appeared in productive rearrangements either about 87% or about 30% of the time, which broadly matched IMGT annotations. Correlated functional status among segregating V segments might be attributable to linkage disequilibrium, but an unknown experimental factor could not be ruled out. Sequencing depth was assumed to be roughly uniform across donors in the presence/absence analyses, though that assumption may not hold. The cohort was sequenced for TCR beta chains only, and without alpha or paired-chain data the features that could be detected were limited. A later analysis found that most CMV-associated TCR beta chains appeared HLA-restricted, with HLA associations seemingly driven largely by CMV exposure. A later analysis associated about 17,000 TCR beta sequences with specific HLA alleles at a false discovery rate of 0.05. A later genetic analysis associated a missense DCLRE1C variant with V-gene and J-gene trimming of TCR beta chains, and an independent cohort replicated the association. A total of 164 TCR beta chains were listed by the study as associated with cytomegalovirus. The only immune exposure information available for the cohort was CMV serostatus. According to a later analysis, TCR association rates differed among HLA loci, with DRB1 alleles showing the most associated TCRs and HLA-C alleles showing the fewest. Because counts were too low, roughly 17 rarely observed V segments, including chromosome 9 orphons, were left out of the earlier analysis of approximately 500 of the donors. Because some donors lacked HLA typing at each locus, the association tests relied only on the typed subset. A few of the identified cytomegalovirus-associated TCR beta chains were confirmed in vitro to be specific for cytomegalovirus antigens. When HLA alleles, especially DR and DQ, strongly co-occurred, TCR associations were difficult to assign to individual alleles.

Receptor amplification or capture employed the immunoSEQ multiplex PCR assay. For the multiplex PCR, a mixture combining 60 forward primers for TCR Vbeta segments and 13 reverse primers for TCR Jbeta segments was used. The CDR3 region of rearranged TCR beta genes was amplified from genomic DNA by a multiplex PCR assay. The amplified TCR beta libraries were sequenced on the Illumina HiSeq System as 87-base-pair reads. The paper's data handling went like this. A later analysis tallied around 87 million unique TCR beta chains across the 550 to 850 repertoires, and roughly 11 million of those chains were shared by two or more donors. Raw reads were error-corrected and collapsed into unique sequences by a nearest-neighbor algorithm in which closely related sequences were merged to remove PCR and sequencing errors. Alignment of CDR3 sequences to IMGT reference sequences was used to assign V, D and J gene segments. For a sequence to be retained, at least a six-nucleotide match to both a V gene segment and a J gene segment was required. A rearrangement was called productive if the CDR3 had no stop codons and remained in frame with V and J, and every other rearrangement was called non-productive. Following IMGT convention, CDR3 was defined as the stretch from the second conserved V-encoded cysteine to the conserved J-encoded phenylalanine. In an earlier analysis of 550 to 650 of the donors, sequences lacking an unambiguous match to a single V gene segment were excluded. An earlier analysis of a few hundred of the donors called V segments functional above 56.7% productive rearrangements and segregating when the between-donor standard deviation exceeded 5%. A statistical classification framework was built to diagnose cytomegalovirus status from the catalog of TCR beta chain sequences. In a later analysis, V and J genes were assigned by comparing TCR nucleotide sequences against IMGT/GENE-DB human TR gene sequences. The TCRdist pipeline was used in a later analysis to assign CDR3 sequences and most-parsimonious VDJ recombination scenarios. In a later analysis, every TCR beta chain was defined by the combination of its CDR3 amino acid sequence and its V-gene family, and reads without a unique V-gene family were dropped. In a later analysis, fewer than 650 highly shared, low-generation-probability nucleotide sequences were removed to address suspected cross-contamination and a sequencing artifact. In a later analysis, a clonal expansion index for each public chain was calculated from normalized within-repertoire ranks of inferred template counts. Generation probabilities in a later analysis came from a VDJ recombination model fitted to out-of-frame rearrangements, and those results were checked against IGoR. In a later analysis, TCR-TCR, TCR-HLA and TCR-CMV co-occurrence was scored with hypergeometric tests, and a repertoire-size bias correction was applied to TCR pairs. In a later analysis, false discovery rates were estimated by permuting HLA or CMV assignments 20 times. In a later analysis, co-occurring TCRs were grouped using DBSCAN, and TCRdist sequence similarity was added for clustering within HLA-allele-positive subsets. Repertoires with fewer than 30,000 or more than 120,000 public chains were left out of co-occurrence clustering, as were about five repertoires with anomalous nucleotide sharing. The immuneACCESS repertoire file appears here via TCRdb, limited to in-frame rearrangements. These files lack a portion of the clones; in checked studies, under half of the deficit traces to unresolved V genes, and the cause of the others is not known. V, J and clone size reflect that table, while D and trimming were determined from the DNA. Counted in this sample were 110,000 or so clones; over 75% of them appeared once. The top ten constitute around 2.7% of the sample.

The source of this sequence is a young woman in good health and CMV-seronegative. The chain joins TRBV5-1 to TRBJ2-1; matching of 6 bases hints at TRBD1 as the D gene. Input material: PBMCs. The DNA sequence follows: TGCGCCAGCAGCTCAAGGACAGACAATGAGCAGTTCTTC. The encoded protein is CASSSRTDNEQFF.